A single TCR beta chain is shown here with its context. These data originate in a study of OX40 agonist ivuxolimab in advanced cancers. Using immunoSEQ multiplex PCR, the repertoire was profiled, and TCRdb retains in-frame clones only, with some absent. The sample includes approximately 82,000 clones, just under 85% of them seen just once. From germline, CDR1 is MDHEN and CDR2 SYDVKM. This CDR3 has 18 amino acids. With 1 base removed from V and 2 bases from J, the gap between germline ends came to 18 bases. The V and J genes are TRBV28 and TRBJ1-5; D may be TRBD1 (5 bases). Material: CD4+ or CD8+ T cells sorted from blood, obtained in a trial of the OX40 agonist ivuxolimab. The origin of this receptor is an adult with an advanced solid tumor such as melanoma, head and neck, liver or kidney cancer. CDR3 region: CASSLSGGGRIRNQPQHF. In DNA form, the CDR3 reads TGTGCCAGCAGTTTATCCGGGGGAGGGAGGATTCGCAATCAGCCCCAGCATTTT.